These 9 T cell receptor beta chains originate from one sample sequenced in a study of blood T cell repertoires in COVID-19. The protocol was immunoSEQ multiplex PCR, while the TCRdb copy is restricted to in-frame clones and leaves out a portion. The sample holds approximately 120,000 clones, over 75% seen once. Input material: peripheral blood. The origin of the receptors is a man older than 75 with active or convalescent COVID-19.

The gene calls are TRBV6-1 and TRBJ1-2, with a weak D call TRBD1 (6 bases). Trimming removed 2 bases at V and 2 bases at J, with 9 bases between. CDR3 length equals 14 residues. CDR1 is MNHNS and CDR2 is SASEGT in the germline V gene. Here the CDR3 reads CASSERTGNYGYTF. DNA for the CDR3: TGTGCCAGCAGTGAACGCACAGGGAACTATGGCTACACCTTC.

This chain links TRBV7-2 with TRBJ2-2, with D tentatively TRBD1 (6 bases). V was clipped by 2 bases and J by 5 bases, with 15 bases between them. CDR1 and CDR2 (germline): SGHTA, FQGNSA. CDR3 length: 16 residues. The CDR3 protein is CASSLMPQGSTGELFF. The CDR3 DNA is TGTGCCAGCAGCTTAATGCCCCAGGGGTCGACCGGGGAGCTGTTTTTT.

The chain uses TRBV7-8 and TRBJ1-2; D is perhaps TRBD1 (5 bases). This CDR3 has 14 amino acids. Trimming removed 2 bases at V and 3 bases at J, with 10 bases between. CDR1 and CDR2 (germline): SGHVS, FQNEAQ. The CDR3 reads CASSLQGRDYGYTF. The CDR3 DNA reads TGTGCCAGCAGCTTACAGGGTCGAGACTATGGCTACACCTTC.

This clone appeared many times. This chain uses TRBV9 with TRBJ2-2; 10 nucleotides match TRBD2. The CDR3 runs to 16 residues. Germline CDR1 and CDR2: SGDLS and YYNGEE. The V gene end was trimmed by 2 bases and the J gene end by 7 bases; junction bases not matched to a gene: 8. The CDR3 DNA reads TGTGCCAGCAGCGTTTCCGGGACTAGCGTGAGCGGGGAGCTGTTTTTT. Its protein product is CASSVSGTSVSGELFF.

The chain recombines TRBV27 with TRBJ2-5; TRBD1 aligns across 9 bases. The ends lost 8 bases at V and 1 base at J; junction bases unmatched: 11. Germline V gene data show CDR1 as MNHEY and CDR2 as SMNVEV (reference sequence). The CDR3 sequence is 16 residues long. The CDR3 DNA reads TGTGCCAGCTCTAATCACCGGGACAGGGTCCAAGAGACCCAGTACTTC. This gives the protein CASSNHRDRVQETQYF.

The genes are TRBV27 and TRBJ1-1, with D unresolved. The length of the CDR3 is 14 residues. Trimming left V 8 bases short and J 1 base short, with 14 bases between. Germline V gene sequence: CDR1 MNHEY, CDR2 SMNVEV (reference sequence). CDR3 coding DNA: TGTGCCAGCGCCTTACTACGGGAGAACACTGAAGCTTTCTTT. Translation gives CASALLRENTEAFF.

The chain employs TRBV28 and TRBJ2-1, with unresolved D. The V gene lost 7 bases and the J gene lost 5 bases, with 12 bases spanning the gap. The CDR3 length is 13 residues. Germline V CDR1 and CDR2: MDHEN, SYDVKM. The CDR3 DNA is TGTGCCAGCAACGGTCCTTATAACAATGAGCAGTTCTTC. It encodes CASNGPYNNEQFF. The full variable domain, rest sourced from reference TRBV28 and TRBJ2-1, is DVKVTQSSRYLVKRTGEKVFLECVQDMDHENMFWYRQDPGLGLRLIYFSYDVKMKEKGDIPEGYSVSREKKERFSLILESASTNQTSMYLCASNGPYNNEQFFGPGTRLTVL.

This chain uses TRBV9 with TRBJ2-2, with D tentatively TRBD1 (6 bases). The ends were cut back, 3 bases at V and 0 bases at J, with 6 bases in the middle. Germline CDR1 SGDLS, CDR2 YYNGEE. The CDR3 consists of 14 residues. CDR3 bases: TGTGCCAGCAGCGGGACAGCGAACACCGGGGAGCTGTTTTTT. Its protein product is CASSGTANTGELFF.

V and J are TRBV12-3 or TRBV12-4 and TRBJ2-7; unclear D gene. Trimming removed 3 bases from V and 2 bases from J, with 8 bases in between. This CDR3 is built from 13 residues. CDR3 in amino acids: CASSFSGPYEQYF. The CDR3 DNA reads TGTGCCAGCAGTTTCTCAGGTCCCTACGAGCAGTACTTC.